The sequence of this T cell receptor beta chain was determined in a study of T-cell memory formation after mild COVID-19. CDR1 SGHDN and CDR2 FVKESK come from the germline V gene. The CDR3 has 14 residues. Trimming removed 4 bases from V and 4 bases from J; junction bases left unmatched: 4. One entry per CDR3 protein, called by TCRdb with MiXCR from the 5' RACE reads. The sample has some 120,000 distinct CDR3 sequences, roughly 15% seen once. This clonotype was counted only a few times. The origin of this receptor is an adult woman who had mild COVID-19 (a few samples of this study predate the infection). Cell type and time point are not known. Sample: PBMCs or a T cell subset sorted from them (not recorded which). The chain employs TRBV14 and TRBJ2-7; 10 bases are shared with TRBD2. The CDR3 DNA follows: TGTGCCAGCAGCCCTTGGACTAGCGGATACGAGCAGTACTTC. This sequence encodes CASSPWTSGYEQYF.